These 11 T cell receptor beta chains originate from one sample sequenced in a study of blood T cell repertoires in COVID-19. The assay was immunoSEQ multiplex PCR, and TCRdb's table has in-frame clones only and misses some. Of approximately 210,000 clones in the sample, less than 90% were seen once. What was sequenced was peripheral blood. The receptors shown here come from a man aged 70-80 years with acute or convalescent COVID-19.

Written as DNA, the CDR3 is TGTGCCAGCAGCTTGCTACCCCAACAGGGAATTTTAGCCAAAAACATTCAGTACTTC. Its protein product is CASSLLPQQGILAKNIQYF. The chain employs TRBV5-5 and TRBJ2-4, with TRBD1 as a possible D gene (6 bases). CDR3 length equals 19 residues. Germline-derived CDR1 and CDR2 are SGHKS and YYEKEE (reference sequence). V lost 1 base to trimming and J lost 0 bases, with 20 bases between them.

This sequence joins TRBV6-5 and TRBJ1-2; D is possibly TRBD1 (6 bases). CDR3 length: 14 amino acids. CDR1 and CDR2 from the germline V gene are MNHEY and SVGAGI. V lost 5 bases and J 4 bases, leaving 14 bases between the germline ends. Here the CDR3 DNA reads TGTGCCAGCAGTAACCAGGGGTTTGGCTATGGCTACACCTTC. This codes for CASSNQGFGYGYTF.

This chain connects TRBV6-5 to TRBJ2-7; D unclear. V lost 0 bases and J 2 bases, leaving 8 bases between the germline ends. Germline V gene sequence: CDR1 MNHEY, CDR2 SVGAGI. CDR3 length: 14 residues. The CDR3 loop reads CASSYSAMTYEQYF. For the CDR3, the DNA is TGTGCCAGCAGTTACTCGGCCATGACCTACGAGCAGTACTTC.

V and J are TRBV6-2 or TRBV6-3 and TRBJ1-5; tentatively, D is TRBD1 (6 bases). The CDR3 consists of 18 residues. V was clipped by 2 bases and J by 0 bases, with 17 bases between them. Germline V gene data show CDR1 as MNHEY and CDR2 as SVGEGT. The DNA for the CDR3 is TGTGCCAGCAGTTACACCAGGACAGCATCGGCTAGCAATCAGCCCCAGCATTTT. Translated, it gives CASSYTRTASASNQPQHF.

The CDR3: CASSLRENTDTQYF. The CDR3 nucleotides are TGTGCCAGCAGTTTAAGAGAGAACACAGATACGCAGTATTTT. The chain combines TRBV6-5 with TRBJ2-3, with no clear D. Germline V gene data show CDR1 as MNHEY and CDR2 as SVGAGI. Trimming removed 4 bases at V and 2 bases at J, with 10 bases between. CDR3 size: 14 residues.

The chain combines TRBV18 with TRBJ2-7; possible D gene TRBD1, 6 bases. Between the trimmed V and J ends, which lost 3 bases and 6 bases, there was a span of 18 bases. Germline loops: CDR1 KGHSH, CDR2 LQKENI. CDR3 length equals 15 residues. Written as DNA, the CDR3 is TGTGCCAGCTCACCCACCGAGGCAGGGGCTGCCGAGCAGTACTTC. As protein: CASSPTEAGAAEQYF.

The gene calls are TRBV5-1 and TRBJ1-1, with 8 bases that match TRBD1. CDR1 is SGHRS, CDR2 YFSETQ, per germline. The CDR3 extends over 15 amino acids. With 4 bases clipped from V and 1 base from J, the junction kept 6 bases outside the gene matches. The CDR3 DNA reads as TGCGCCAGCAGCCCGGGGACAGGTCAGAACACTGAAGCTTTCTTT. As protein: CASSPGTGQNTEAFF.

The J gene is TRBJ2-1, the V gene TRBV6-6; 11 nucleotides line up with TRBD2. Losses at the gene ends were 5 bases for V and 6 bases for J; bases not matched to a gene: 3. Germline CDR1 reads MNHNY; CDR2 reads SVGAGI (reference sequence). The CDR3 totals 14 residues. DNA for the CDR3: TGTGCCAGCAGTCTAACTAGCGGGAGCAATGAGCAGTTCTTC. Translated: CASSLTSGSNEQFF.

A remark on this clone: Other nucleotide sequences from this sample produce the same CDR3. The chain couples TRBV7-2 to TRBJ2-2; TRBD2 is a possible D gene (5 bases). The CDR3 is 15 amino acids. With 0 bases removed from V and 0 bases from J, the gap between germline ends came to 5 bases. CDR1 and CDR2 from the germline V gene are SGHTA and FQGNSA. The DNA of the CDR3 is TGTGCCAGCAGCTTAGCGGGAGCGAACACCGGGGAGCTGTTTTTT. This encodes CASSLAGANTGELFF.

The chain links TRBV13 to TRBJ1-2, with 9 bases matching TRBD1. The CDR3 extends over 18 amino acids. The germline V gene has CDR1 PRHDT and CDR2 FYEKMQ (reference sequence). Losses at the gene ends were 1 base for V and 1 base for J; bases not matched to a gene: 10. DNA of the CDR3: TGTGCCAGCAGCTTAGAGTCCCGGACAGGGGATAGTAACTATGGCTACACCTTC. This encodes CASSLESRTGDSNYGYTF.

This clone was found a few times. V gene TRBV7-2 combines with J gene TRBJ2-3; 7 positions agree with TRBD2. The CDR3 totals 16 residues. V was clipped by 6 bases and J by 0 bases; unmatched bases: 9. Germline CDR1 and CDR2: SGHTA and FQGNSA. Here the CDR3 reads CASSLNLAESTDTQYF. CDR3 nucleotide sequence: TGTGCCAGCAGTCTTAACCTAGCGGAAAGCACAGATACGCAGTATTTT.